The source of this TCR beta chain is a study of CD8 T cells in ankylosing spondylitis. This clonotype was counted a few times. Its antigen is still unknown. The CDR3 consists of 13 residues. Trimming removed 2 bases at V and 3 bases at J, with 7 bases between. CDR1 is KGHSH, CDR2 LQKENI, per germline. TCRdb ran MiXCR on the 5' RACE reads and lists one entry per CDR3 protein. Of about 130,000 distinct CDR3 sequences in the sample, approximately 13% were seen once. General observations from the study: Clones tied to disease were said to be significantly enriched in matched ankylosing spondylitis synovial fluid.

This rearrangement joins TRBV18 to TRBJ2-5; D is unresolved. The sequencing input was blood, either unsorted or a sorted T cell fraction (not recorded which). The sequence came from a female donor with ankylosing spondylitis or in good health (not recorded which). The CDR3 DNA is TGTGCCAGCTCACCAAAGCGAGAAGAGACCCAGTACTTC. This codes for CASSPKREETQYF.